The 11 T cell receptor beta chains below come from one sample, sequenced in a study of T cell responses to AZD1222 COVID-19 vaccine. TCRdb's copy holds only in-frame clones and misses some; the assay was immunoSEQ multiplex PCR. This sample has some 120,000 clones, with around 94% found just once. The sequencing used peripheral blood, collected on day 0 of AZD1222 vaccination. These receptors came from an adult in good health.

J is TRBJ2-1 and V is TRBV5-1; 16 bases agree with TRBD2. This CDR3 contains 19 residues. Trimming took 4 bases from V and 7 from J; bases not matched to a gene: 14. Germline V lookup: CDR1 SGHRS, CDR2 YFSETQ. CDR3 residues: CASSVNPGLAGGPRNEQFF. In DNA, the CDR3 is TGCGCCAGCAGCGTGAACCCGGGACTAGCGGGAGGGCCCCGTAATGAGCAGTTCTTC.

This chain uses TRBV6-5 with TRBJ2-3, with 9 bases matching TRBD2. CDR1 is MNHEY and CDR2 is SVGAGI in the germline V gene. The ends lost 2 bases at V and 3 bases at J; junction bases unmatched: 3. This CDR3 is 15 amino acids long. CDR3 bases: TGTGCCAGCAGTTACGCGGGAGGGAAGACAGATACGCAGTATTTT. It specifies CASSYAGGKTDTQYF.

The chain employs TRBV29-1 and TRBJ2-7; the match to TRBD2 covers 9 bases. This CDR3 has 15 amino acids. Germline CDR1 and CDR2: SQVTM and ANQGSEA. V was pared by 6 bases and J by 0 bases, with 9 bases of the junction left unmatched. Here the CDR3 DNA reads TGCAGCGTGTCCACTAGCGGGCCGAGCTCCTACGAGCAGTACTTC. Protein product: CSVSTSGPSSYEQYF.

This clone appeared a single time. V gene TRBV14 combines with J gene TRBJ1-4; the D is unclear. Per germline, CDR1 SGHDN and CDR2 FVKESK. The V gene lost 1 base and the J gene lost 12 bases, with 12 bases spanning the gap. This CDR3 spans 13 amino acids. CDR3 in amino acids: CASSQGARVELFF. CDR3 DNA sequence: TGTGCCAGCAGCCAAGGAGCTAGGGTGGAACTGTTTTTT.

The J gene is TRBJ2-2, the V gene TRBV19; either TRBD1 or TRBD2 may fit D (5 bases each). Germline-derived CDR1 and CDR2 are LNHDA and SQIVND (reference sequence). The germline V and J ends were trimmed by 4 bases and 4 bases, with 13 bases remaining between them. The CDR3 length is 15 residues. The CDR3 protein is CASSTGSGTTGELFF. The CDR3, as DNA: TGTGCCAGTAGTACCGGCAGTGGGACCACCGGGGAGCTGTTTTTT.

The rearrangement uses TRBV11-3 and TRBJ2-1; D perhaps matches TRBD2 (6 bases). V was clipped by 5 bases and J by 9 bases, with 20 bases between them. Germline V gene lookup returns CDR1 SGHNT and CDR2 YENEEA. The CDR3 covers 15 residues. The chain's CDR3 is CASSTSEAGSSEQFF. For the CDR3, the DNA is TGTGCCAGCAGCACCTCGGAGGCGGGGAGTAGTGAGCAGTTCTTC.

A few counts support this clone. This same CDR3 is encoded by further DNA sequences in the sample. V gene TRBV6-5 combines with J gene TRBJ1-5; D remains unclear. V was cut by 6 bases and J by 0 bases, with 6 bases left in between. This CDR3 is 13 amino acids long. Germline V gives CDR1 MNHEY, CDR2 SVGAGI. The CDR3: CASRVDSNQPQHF. CDR3 nucleotides: TGTGCCAGCAGGGTCGATAGCAATCAGCCCCAGCATTTT.

This chain joins TRBV24-1 and TRBJ1-2; D is perhaps TRBD1 (5 bases). Germline loops: CDR1 KGHDR, CDR2 SFDVKD. CDR3 length: 15 residues. V gave up 3 bases and J gave up 6 bases, with 16 bases separating them. The CDR3 sequence: CATSDMDTISHGYTF. The CDR3 nucleotides are TGTGCCACCAGTGATATGGACACAATAAGTCATGGCTACACCTTC.

Here the CDR3 DNA reads TGTGCCAGTAGTCCCCGGGACAAGACCGGGAATTCACCCCTCCACTTT. Its protein product is CASSPRDKTGNSPLHF. The chain combines TRBV19 with TRBJ1-6, with D perhaps matching TRBD1 (6 bases). Germline lookup yields CDR1 LNHDA and CDR2 SQIVND (reference sequence). Trimming cost V 5 bases and J 7 bases, with 18 bases left between them. The CDR3 is 16 amino acids.

The chain recombines TRBV28 with TRBJ1-3; D is unresolved. V lost 4 bases and J lost 4, with 11 bases in between. The CDR3 has 14 amino acids. CDR1 and CDR2 (germline): MDHEN, SYDVKM. In DNA, the CDR3 is TGTGCCAGCAGTTACTCGGCAGCAGGAAACACCATATATTTT. Protein product: CASSYSAAGNTIYF.

The chain combines TRBV19 with TRBJ2-6; D is undetermined. V lost 1 base and J 4 bases, leaving 20 bases between the germline ends. CDR3 length: 19 residues. Germline V lookup: CDR1 LNHDA, CDR2 SQIVND (reference sequence). The CDR3 reads CASSIVGQRSSLGANVLTF. In DNA form, the CDR3 reads TGTGCCAGTAGTATAGTTGGCCAGCGCTCATCCTTGGGGGCCAACGTCCTGACTTTC. Together with reference TRBV19 and TRBJ2-6, the CDR3 gives the full variable domain: DGGITQSPKYLFRKEGQNVTLSCEQNLNHDAMYWYRQDPGQGLRLIYYSQIVNDFQKGDIAEGYSVSREKKESFPLTVTSAQKNPTAFYLCASSIVGQRSSLGANVLTFGAGSRLTVL.